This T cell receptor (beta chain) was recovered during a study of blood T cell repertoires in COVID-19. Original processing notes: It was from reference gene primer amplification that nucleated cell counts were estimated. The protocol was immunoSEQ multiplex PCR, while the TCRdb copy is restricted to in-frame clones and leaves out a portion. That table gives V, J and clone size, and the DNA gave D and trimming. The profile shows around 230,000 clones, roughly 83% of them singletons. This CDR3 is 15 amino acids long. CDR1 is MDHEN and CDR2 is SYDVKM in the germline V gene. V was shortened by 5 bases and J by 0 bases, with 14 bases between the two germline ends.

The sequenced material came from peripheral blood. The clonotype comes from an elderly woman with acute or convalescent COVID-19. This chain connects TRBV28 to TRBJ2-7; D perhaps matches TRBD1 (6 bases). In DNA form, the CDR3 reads TGTGCCAGCAGTCCCCAGGGGCCACGCTCCTACGAGCAGTACTTC. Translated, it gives CASSPQGPRSYEQYF.